These T cell receptor beta chains were read from a single sample in a study of identical twins. TCRdb reprocessed the 5' RACE reads with MiXCR, giving one entry per CDR3 protein. This table has about 470,000 distinct CDR3 sequences, around 24% appearing once. A further study also used this sample, focusing on T cells expressing NK-cell markers.

Specimen: CD4+ T cells sorted from blood. Every receptor here comes from a woman aged 18-29 years in good health. Both conserved end residues are part of each CDR3. Each record gives: D gene, CDR3 length, clone size, J gene, V gene, CDR3 protein, CDR3 DNA. A D gene is named only where the DNA matches it firmly. The size entry is marked missing in some rows and otherwise reads once, few, many or a size class.

-	15	-	TRBJ2-3	TRBV7-2	CASSLAPTTTDTQYF	TGTGCCAGCAGCTTAGCCCCCACTACCACAGATACGCAGTATTTT
-	13	-	TRBJ2-3	TRBV20-1	CSSRVDSTDTQYF	TGCAGTTCTAGAGTCGATAGCACAGATACGCAGTATTTT
TRBD1	15	-	TRBJ2-3	TRBV20-1	CSATADREYTDTQYF	TGCAGTGCCACCGCGGACAGGGAATACACAGATACGCAGTATTTT
-	15	-	TRBJ2-1	TRBV6-2/TRBV6-3	CASNSGRNSYNEQFF	TGTGCCAGCAATAGCGGACGGAACTCCTACAATGAGCAGTTCTTC
TRBD1	14	-	TRBJ2-5	TRBV29-1	CSVSGQGAAQTQYF	TGCAGCGTTTCCGGACAGGGGGCGGCTCAGACCCAGTACTTC
-	14	-	TRBJ2-1	TRBV11-3	CASSLAVGLNEQFF	TGTGCCAGCAGCTTAGCCGTCGGGCTGAATGAGCAGTTCTTC
TRBD2	14	-	TRBJ2-3	TRBV9	CASSVLAGADTQYF	TGTGCCAGCAGCGTGCTAGCGGGAGCAGATACGCAGTATTTT
-	11	-	TRBJ1-2	TRBV12-3/TRBV12-4	CASTANYGYTF	TGTGCCAGCACAGCTAACTATGGCTACACCTTC
-	14	-	TRBJ2-7	TRBV7-2	CASSQISRFYEQYF	TGTGCCAGCAGTCAGATTTCCCGTTTCTACGAGCAGTACTTC
TRBD2	17	-	TRBJ2-2	TRBV6-5	CASSYTGAGAGTGELFF	TGTGCCAGCAGTTACACGGGAGCGGGAGCGGGGACCGGGGAGCTGTTTTTT
-	13	-	TRBJ1-5	TRBV7-8	CASSVGVTQPQHF	TGTGCCAGCAGTGTAGGGGTAACACAGCCCCAGCATTTT
-	14	few	TRBJ2-1	TRBV6-5	CASSWRGPHNEQFF	TGTGCCAGCAGTTGGCGGGGCCCCCACAATGAGCAGTTCTTC
-	14	-	TRBJ2-1	TRBV10-2	CASLSVAYNNEQFF	TGCGCCAGCCTCTCGGTAGCTTATAACAATGAGCAGTTCTTC
TRBD2	15	-	TRBJ2-1	TRBV20-1	CSASLTSGPYNEQFF	TGCAGTGCTAGTTTGACTAGCGGCCCCTACAATGAGCAGTTCTTC
TRBD1	15	few	TRBJ2-7	TRBV5-1	CASSLAPGQNYEQYF	TGCGCCAGCAGCTTGGCCCCGGGACAGAACTACGAGCAGTACTTC
-	15	-	TRBJ2-1	TRBV12-3/TRBV12-4	CASSLGGAPYNEQFF	TGTGCCAGCAGTTTAGGCGGGGCCCCCTACAATGAGCAGTTCTTC
-	14	few	TRBJ1-6	TRBV9	CASSATGRNSPLHF	TGTGCCAGCAGCGCTACGGGACGTAATTCACCCCTCCACTTT
-	15	few	TRBJ1-1	TRBV5-1	CASSGANAGNTEAFF	TGCGCCAGCAGCGGAGCAAATGCGGGGAACACTGAAGCTTTCTTT
-	15	-	TRBJ2-5	TRBV11-2	CASSDDRGTGETQYF	TGTGCCAGCAGCGACGACCGGGGGACGGGAGAGACCCAGTACTTC
TRBD2	16	few	TRBJ2-3	TRBV11-2	CASSLGGTSGRNTQYF	TGTGCCAGCAGCTTAGGCGGGACTAGCGGGAGAAATACGCAGTATTTT
TRBD2	14	many	TRBJ2-1	TRBV4-2	CASSQGPSGSSQFF	TGTGCCAGCAGCCAAGGTCCTAGCGGGAGTTCGCAGTTCTTC
-	14	-	TRBJ2-2	TRBV4-2	CASSLRGLTGELFF	TGTGCCAGCAGCCTCAGGGGACTCACCGGGGAGCTGTTTTTT
TRBD2	13	-	TRBJ2-1	TRBV20-1	CSASSGGGNEQFF	TGCAGTGCGTCTAGCGGGGGGGGGAATGAGCAGTTCTTC
-	14	-	TRBJ2-5	TRBV11-3	CASSRLGDQETQYF	TGTGCCAGCAGCCGTCTGGGAGACCAAGAGACCCAGTACTTC
TRBD1	12	-	TRBJ1-6	TRBV27	CASSYRGIPLHF	TGTGCCAGCAGTTACAGGGGAATACCCCTCCACTTT
-	14	many	TRBJ1-5	TRBV7-2	CASSLARVYQPQHF	TGTGCCAGCAGCTTAGCCCGGGTCTATCAGCCCCAGCATTTT